The subject of this entry is one TCR beta chain. The data derive from a study of Ad26.COV2.S vaccination and SARS-CoV-2 variants. The sample's treatment: roughly 20 received Ad26.COV2.S at low or high dose, single or two shots; five or six received placebo; per-sample allocation not given. Repertoires come from day 63 after the first vaccine or placebo injection. Vaccine was an Ad26 vector expressing Wuhan-strain SARS-CoV-2 spike. Germline V gene data show CDR1 as MNHEY and CDR2 as SMNVEV (reference sequence). There are 21 residues in the CDR3. With V trimmed by 4 bases and J by 0 bases, 16 bases remained unmatched. TCRdb's copy holds only in-frame clones and misses some; the assay was immunoSEQ multiplex PCR. Here the sample spans approximately 400,000 clones, around four fifths being singletons.

The chain has TRBV27 and TRBJ2-1; 12 nucleotides align to TRBD2. This receptor was obtained from a person between 18 and 60 years old who received the Ad26.COV2.S COVID-19 vaccine or a placebo. The sample was peripheral blood, taken in a trial of Ad26.COV2.S vaccine versus placebo. The CDR3 nucleotides are TGTGCCAGCAGTTCCTCCCCGACTAGCGGGAGTATAGGGAGCTCCTACAATGAGCAGTTCTTC. It translates to CASSSSPTSGSIGSSYNEQFF.